The 30 T cell receptor beta chains reported below all come from one sample, sequenced in a study of human T cells and chemical hapten exposure. Specified time point: patch test 1, 2 weeks after DPC sensitization. The sample's treatment: therapeutic diphenylcyclopropenone sensitization with weekly scalp DPC. TCRdb fed the RACE reads into MiXCR, producing one record per CDR3 protein. The sample contains around 150,000 distinct CDR3 sequences, around 15% of which appear only once. Material: whole blood, obtained in connection with sensitization to the hapten diphenylcyclopropenone (DPC). The receptors here all came from a woman in her twenties or thirties with alopecia areata. Some clones in this sample may be carry-over from other donors' samples.

In its sample, this clonotype was seen a few times. This sequence joins TRBV11-3 and TRBJ2-2; D remains ambiguous. V was shortened by 5 bases and J by 4 bases, with 2 bases between the two germline ends. CDR3 length equals 11 residues. Germline-derived CDR1 and CDR2 are SGHNT and YENEEA. Here the CDR3 reads CASSITGELFF. The CDR3 DNA follows: TGTGCCAGCAGCATCACCGGGGAGCTGTTTTTT.

In its sample, this clonotype was seen many times. The chain recombines TRBV5-1 with TRBJ2-5; 9 bases fit TRBD1. V was clipped by 0 bases and J by 7 bases; unmatched bases: 16. Germline-derived CDR1 and CDR2 are SGHRS and YFSETQ. CDR3 length: 18 residues. CDR3 nucleotides: TGCGCCAGCAGCTTGGGCCCGAGGGCTATGATGGGACAGGGGACCCAGTACTTC. Its translation is CASSLGPRAMMGQGTQYF.

The rearrangement uses TRBV29-1 and TRBJ2-1; perhaps TRBD2 as D (5 bases). The CDR3 has 11 residues. Germline V gene lookup returns CDR1 SQVTM and CDR2 ANQGSEA. V shed 5 bases and J shed 10 bases, with 12 bases lying between them. The CDR3 DNA is TGCAGCGTTAAAGGACTTGGAGAGCAGTTCTTC. Amino acid sequence: CSVKGLGEQFF.

A few counts support this clonotype. The J gene is TRBJ2-1, the V gene TRBV27; TRBD2 agrees at 8 bases. V lost 1 base and J lost 7; bases outside the gene matches: 12. This CDR3 has 17 residues. The germline V gene has CDR1 MNHEY and CDR2 SMNVEV (reference sequence). The chain's CDR3 is CASSLWAGGGTGNEQFF. The CDR3 DNA is TGTGCCAGCAGTTTATGGGCCGGGGGGGGCACAGGGAATGAGCAGTTCTTC.

The rearrangement uses TRBV7-9 and TRBJ1-1; 8 bases align to TRBD1. This CDR3 is 16 amino acids long. Germline V CDR1 and CDR2: SEHNR, FQNEAQ (reference sequence). V was clipped by 1 base and J by 5 bases; unmatched bases: 9. This chain's CDR3 is CASSLGPQGVGTEAFF. CDR3 nucleotides: TGTGCCAGCAGCTTAGGTCCACAGGGGGTAGGTACTGAAGCTTTCTTT.

This clonotype occurred a few times. This chain connects TRBV10-3 to TRBJ2-3; 9 positions match TRBD1. CDR3 size: 17 residues. CDR1 and CDR2 (germline): ENHRY, SYGVKD. Losses at the gene ends were 5 bases for V and 2 bases for J; bases not matched to a gene: 11. The CDR3, as DNA: TGTGCCATCAGTCGGTCGATGCGACAGGGGGACACAGATACGCAGTATTTT. The encoded protein is CAISRSMRQGDTDTQYF.

The chain joins TRBV28 to TRBJ2-7; 7 nucleotides agree with TRBD1. Germline CDR1 and CDR2: MDHEN and SYDVKM. Trimming took 5 bases from V and 2 from J; bases not matched to a gene: 6. CDR3 length: 14 amino acids. CDR3 amino acids: CASSPNGQAYEQYF. CDR3 bases: TGTGCCAGCAGTCCTAACGGACAGGCCTACGAGCAGTACTTC. Supplemented by reference TRBV28 and TRBJ2-7, the full variable domain reads DVKVTQSSRYLVKRTGEKVFLECVQDMDHENMFWYRQDPGLGLRLIYFSYDVKMKEKGDIPEGYSVSREKKERFSLILESASTNQTSMYLCASSPNGQAYEQYFGPGTRLTVT.

With regard to this clonotype: Being one base from a much bigger clone, this may be a read error. The J gene is TRBJ1-1, the V gene TRBV6-2 or TRBV6-3; D is perhaps TRBD1 (5 bases). Trimming took off 8 bases at V and 0 bases at J, with 16 bases between the two ends. CDR1 MNHEY and CDR2 SVGEGT come from the germline V gene. The CDR3 has 15 amino acids. This chain's CDR3 is CASVMSQGLNTEAFF. The CDR3 DNA is TGTGCCAGCGTTATGTCCCAGGGCCTGAACACTGAAGCTTTCTTT.

This clonotype showed up just a few times. The rearrangement uses TRBV30 and TRBJ2-3, with a possible D match to TRBD2 (5 bases). Per germline, CDR1 GTSNPN and CDR2 SVGIG (reference sequence). The CDR3 totals 15 residues. The ends were cut back, 0 bases at V and 1 base at J, with 11 bases in the middle. Written as DNA, the CDR3 is TGTGCCTGGAGTGTAGTGAAGAGGGGCACAGATACGCAGTATTTT. This codes for CAWSVVKRGTDTQYF.

This clonotype has just a few counts. The chain joins TRBV28 to TRBJ1-2; TRBD1 is a possible D gene (5 bases). The CDR3 is 13 residues long. V was clipped by 2 bases and J by 7 bases, with 11 bases between them. The germline CDR1 and CDR2 sequences are MDHEN and SYDVKM. The chain's CDR3 is CASSLGRGSGYTF. The DNA for the CDR3 is TGTGCCAGCAGTTTAGGGCGGGGGAGTGGCTACACCTTC.

The chain is built from TRBV9 and TRBJ2-1; D gene uncertain. CDR1 is SGDLS, CDR2 YYNGEE, per germline. The CDR3 has 16 amino acids. Trimming cost V 0 bases and J 4 bases, with 14 bases left between them. The chain's CDR3 is CASSVEIRPPYNEQFF. The CDR3 coding sequence is TGTGCCAGCAGCGTAGAAATCAGGCCCCCTTACAATGAGCAGTTCTTC.

Only a few counts were recorded for this clonotype. The gene calls are TRBV4-3 and TRBJ1-5; D gene unclear. The CDR3 is 15 amino acids. The V end lost 5 bases, the J end lost 4 bases, and 15 bases lay between the germline ends. The germline V gene has CDR1 LGHNA and CDR2 YSLEER. CDR3 residues: CASSSSRTRNQPQHF. In DNA, the CDR3 is TGCGCCAGCAGCTCTTCCCGGACTAGAAATCAGCCCCAGCATTTT.

This clonotype was found once. The rearrangement joins TRBV29-1 to TRBJ1-1; possibly TRBD1 for D (6 bases). V dropped 4 bases and J dropped 3 bases, with 12 bases sitting between them. The CDR3 covers 13 residues. Per germline, CDR1 SQVTM and CDR2 ANQGSEA. The DNA of the CDR3 is TGCAGCGTTGTGGGGGCTTGGTACACTGAAGCTTTCTTT. Amino acids: CSVVGAWYTEAFF.

V and J are TRBV12-3 or TRBV12-4 and TRBJ1-1; no clear D. The V end lost 9 bases, the J end lost 6 bases, and 17 bases lay between the germline ends. The CDR3 length is 13 residues. As DNA, the CDR3 is TGTGCCAGTCGTCCCCCGGTCCTGGCTGAAGCTTTCTTT. This codes for CASRPPVLAEAFF.

The gene calls are TRBV29-1 and TRBJ2-1, with D unclear. The CDR3 is made up of 12 amino acids. Germline V gene data show CDR1 as SQVTM and CDR2 as ANQGSEA. Trimming stripped 6 bases from V and 12 bases from J, with 18 bases between. The CDR3 bases are TGCAGCGTAACAATGTTTGGATTCCTGCAGTTCTTC. Translated: CSVTMFGFLQFF.

This clonotype came up many times. The chain links TRBV29-1 to TRBJ2-1; TRBD2 aligns across 9 bases. Per germline, CDR1 SQVTM and CDR2 ANQGSEA. This CDR3 has 15 residues. The J segment lost 9 bases and the V segment lost 6 bases, leaving 15 bases of the junction unmatched. CDR3 nucleotides: TGCAGCGTCCCCCTAGCGGGAAAGCGGGGACGTGAGCAGTTCTTC. Residues: CSVPLAGKRGREQFF.

This clonotype was observed a few times. This rearrangement joins TRBV7-9 to TRBJ2-3, with 8 bases aligning to TRBD2. This CDR3 comprises 15 residues. The germline V gene encodes CDR1 SEHNR and CDR2 FQNEAQ (reference sequence). With 4 bases clipped from V and 4 bases from J, the junction kept 7 bases outside the gene matches. CDR3 bases: TGTGCCAGCAGCTCCGGCGGGGGGAAAGCAGATACGCAGTATTTT. This sequence encodes CASSSGGGKADTQYF. Together with reference TRBV7-9 and TRBJ2-3, the CDR3 gives the full variable domain: DTGVSQNPRHKITKRGQNVTFRCDPISEHNRLYWYRQTLGQGPEFLTYFQNEAQLEKSRLLSDRFSAERPKGSFSTLEIQRTEQGDSAMYLCASSSGGGKADTQYFGPGTRLTVL.

The rearrangement uses TRBV5-5 and TRBJ2-1; 7 bases are a match to TRBD2. This CDR3 is 13 amino acids long. With V trimmed by 3 bases and J by 7 bases, 4 bases remained unmatched. Germline V gives CDR1 SGHKS, CDR2 YYEKEE (reference sequence). The CDR3 spells CASSSPGGNEQFF. CDR3 nucleotides: TGTGCCAGCAGCTCCCCCGGGGGGAATGAGCAGTTCTTC. The whole variable domain, remainder taken from reference TRBV5-5 and TRBJ2-1, is DAGVTQSPTHLIKTRGQQVTLRCSPISGHKSVSWYQQVLGQGPQFIFQYYEKEERGRGNFPDRFSARQFPNYSSELNVNALLLGDSALYLCASSSPGGNEQFFGPGTRLTVL.

This clonotype was seen a few times. This rearrangement joins TRBV29-1 to TRBJ2-1; TRBD1 or TRBD2 may be the D gene (5 bases each). CDR3 length: 14 residues. The V gene lost 6 bases and the J gene lost 4 bases, with 16 bases spanning the gap. From germline, CDR1 is SQVTM and CDR2 ANQGSEA. CDR3 sequence (DNA): TGCAGCGTCACGTCCCGGGACGGATACAATGAGCAGTTCTTC. This translates into CSVTSRDGYNEQFF.

The chain has TRBV4-3 and TRBJ1-1, with a tentative D call TRBD1 (5 bases). The V end was cut by 1 base, the J end by 5 bases, with 14 bases between. Germline loops: CDR1 LGHNA, CDR2 YSLEER. The length of the CDR3 is 15 residues. CDR3 DNA sequence: TGCGCCAGCAGCCAAGGGGGGACCAGGGTTACTGAAGCTTTCTTT. Its translation: CASSQGGTRVTEAFF.

In this sample, this clonotype turned up many times. V and J are TRBV6-2 or TRBV6-3 and TRBJ1-5, with D unclear. The CDR3 loop spans 17 amino acids. From germline, CDR1 is MNHEY and CDR2 SVGEGT. The V gene lost 6 bases and the J gene lost 3 bases, with 21 bases spanning the gap. In DNA, the CDR3 is TGTGCCAGCAGGCCACTCCAGGCATTAGGACTCAATCAGCCCCAGCATTTT. Amino acid sequence: CASRPLQALGLNQPQHF.

The CDR3 here is CASSPSGTSLNIQYF. Written as DNA, the CDR3 is TGTGCCAGCAGCCCATCCGGGACTAGCTTAAACATTCAGTACTTC. The chain employs TRBV14 and TRBJ2-4; 9 bases match TRBD2. V lost 4 bases, J lost 6 bases, and 7 bases stayed unmatched. This CDR3 region has 15 residues. The germline CDR1 and CDR2 sequences are SGHDN and FVKESK.

This chain uses TRBV6-6 with TRBJ1-6; 8 bases match TRBD1. The V gene's germline CDR1 is MNHNY and CDR2 SVGAGI (reference sequence). The trim removed 1 base at V and 6 bases at J, leaving 2 bases unmatched. This CDR3 contains 15 residues. The CDR3 region has the DNA TGTGCCAGCAGTTACTGGGACAGGCCTAATTCACCCCTCCACTTT. Translation gives CASSYWDRPNSPLHF.

This clonotype was recorded many times. This chain joins TRBV7-3 and TRBJ1-1, with D tentatively TRBD1 (6 bases). V was trimmed by 7 bases and J by 3 bases, leaving 15 bases between them. The CDR3 totals 14 residues. Germline V lookup: CDR1 SGHTA, CDR2 FQGTGA. The CDR3 sequence: CASTRGARDTEAFF. In DNA form, the CDR3 reads TGTGCCAGCACCCGGGGGGCGCGGGACACTGAAGCTTTCTTT.

The chain employs TRBV28 and TRBJ1-2; D not resolved. Germline V lookup: CDR1 MDHEN, CDR2 SYDVKM. This CDR3 has 11 residues. V was cut by 4 bases and J by 4 bases, with 4 bases left in between. The DNA for the CDR3 is TGTGCCAGCAGTTCGTTCTATGGCTACACCTTC. Its protein product is CASSSFYGYTF.

The sample holds a few counts of this clonotype. The DNA for the CDR3 is TGTGCCAGCATCGGAGGGGGACAGGGATGGGGCAATCAGCCCCAGCATTTT. Amino acid sequence: CASIGGGQGWGNQPQHF. The chain is built from TRBV28 and TRBJ1-5; 9 bases are a match to TRBD1. The V segment lost 7 bases and the J segment 2 bases; nucleotides outside the gene matches: 12. The germline V gene has CDR1 MDHEN and CDR2 SYDVKM. The CDR3 sequence is 17 residues long.

In its sample, this clonotype was seen a few times. The chain uses TRBV5-1 and TRBJ1-3; no firm D call. CDR1 is SGHRS, CDR2 YFSETQ, per germline. V was pared by 1 base and J by 0 bases, with 14 bases between. The CDR3 consists of 17 residues. Here the CDR3 DNA reads TGCGCCAGCAGCTTGATAGCGTCGGGTTACTCTGGAAACACCATATATTTT. Encoded protein: CASSLIASGYSGNTIYF. The full variable domain, its missing parts supplied by reference TRBV5-1 and TRBJ1-3, is KAGVTQTPRYLIKTRGQQVTLSCSPISGHRSVSWYQQTPGQGLQFLFEYFSETQRNKGNFPGRFSGRQFSNSRSEMNVSTLELGDSALYLCASSLIASGYSGNTIYFGEGSWLTVV.

This clonotype occurred a few times. The chain combines TRBV5-1 with TRBJ2-1, with 7 bases identical to TRBD2. The CDR3 covers 16 residues. V lost 4 bases and J lost 9; bases outside the gene matches: 16. Germline V lookup: CDR1 SGHRS, CDR2 YFSETQ. CDR3 DNA sequence: TGCGCCAGCAGCCTCGCACAAGCGGGGAGCCCCTTTGAGCAGTTCTTC. Encoded protein: CASSLAQAGSPFEQFF.

In this sample, this clonotype turned up a few times. V usage is TRBV27 and J usage is TRBJ1-6; tentatively, D is TRBD1 (6 bases). This CDR3 region has 18 residues. Trimming pared 3 bases from V and 7 bases from J, leaving 22 bases between. Germline V gene sequence: CDR1 MNHEY, CDR2 SMNVEV (reference sequence). In DNA, the CDR3 is TGTGCCAGCAGTTTTGGAGTTACAGGGAGGCGCGCCAATTCACCCCTCCACTTT. Encoded protein: CASSFGVTGRRANSPLHF.

V gene TRBV30 combines with J gene TRBJ2-3, with D unclear. Deletions cut 3 bases from V and 1 base from J, with 11 bases between. This CDR3 region has 14 residues. Germline CDR1 and CDR2: GTSNPN and SVGIG (reference sequence). Written as DNA, the CDR3 is TGTGCCTGGAGAGGCGGACCTCGCACAGATACGCAGTATTTT. This encodes CAWRGGPRTDTQYF. Filled out from reference TRBV30 and TRBJ2-3, the complete variable domain reads SQTIHQWPATLVQPVGSPLSLECTVEGTSNPNLYWYRQAAGRGLQLLFYSVGIGQISSEVPQNLSASRPQDRQFILSSKKLLLSDSGFYLCAWRGGPRTDTQYFGPGTRLTVL.